This TCR beta chain was recovered during a study of CD8 T cells in Susac syndrome. This CDR3 contains 12 residues. Germline lookup yields CDR1 GTSNPN and CDR2 SVGIG (reference sequence). J lost 3 bases, V lost 4 bases, and 3 bases had no gene match. RNA amounts of about 0.5 to 1 ug underwent reverse transcription with random hexamers. An immunoSEQ multiplex PCR amplified TCR beta CDR3 over 54 Vbeta and 13 Jbeta. TCRdb reprocessed the immunoSEQ multiplex PCR reads via MiXCR and lists one record per CDR3 protein. The sample lists some 200,000 distinct CDR3 sequences; around 95% were seen once. TEMRA cells were FACS-enriched, while CD8+ and CD4+ T cells were negatively isolated.

Material for sequencing was CD4+ T cells from PBMCs. V is TRBV30 and J is TRBJ2-7; 7 nucleotides line up with TRBD1. The receptor was isolated from a human donor with Susac syndrome. The CDR3 spells CAWNRGDYEQYF. The CDR3 DNA follows: TGTGCCTGGAACAGGGGAGACTACGAGCAGTACTTC.